This paragraph covers one TCR beta chain sequence. This clone was seen more than once but under ten times. Its antigen is still unknown. Base qualities are missing; no much larger clone stands one base away. What this sample's time point label stands for: about eleven months on ibrutinib. For TCR beta library preparation, about 2 micrograms of genomic DNA were extracted from the cryopreserved PBMCs. High-throughput TCR beta sequencing was performed on longitudinal blood samples from CLL patients receiving ibrutinib monotherapy. The patients were enrolled in a single-center, open-label phase 2 trial of ibrutinib monotherapy. This specimen comes from a study of cytotoxic CD8 clonotypes in ibrutinib-treated CLL (dated by TCRdb to the early 2020s). Notes on the research overall: The cohort was composed of some ten relapsed/refractory and fewer than 16 treatment-naive patients; IGHV unmutated status was identified in about 17 patients. Responses were partial in some 24 patients and complete in 2; after median approximately 69 months follow-up, roughly 14 stayed in remission and roughly twelve progressed. Response samples were taken after a median of around 13 months on treatment, ranging from about 6 to 40 months. An average of approximately 260,000 productive templates and approximately 91,000 productive rearrangements was obtained per sample. Of the 85 to 95 participants in the trial, about 26 had longitudinal samples available. Cryopreserved peripheral blood mononuclear cells were obtained prior to treatment, at the time of response, and at either disease progression or sustained remission. Every sample from remission and from progressive disease was obtained while the patients were still on ibrutinib. Beyond this particular receptor, the publication reports: Sustained-remission and progressing patients did not have matched sampling times, and lymph node repertoires were not examined. Public clonotypes were rare and either shrank or stayed stable during treatment, and the rise in clonality at ibrutinib response reflected expansion of private clonotypes. An increase in clonality was observed at ibrutinib response, with clonality remaining stable during sustained remission and falling back toward baseline at progression. At baseline, clonality was higher than in age-matched healthy donors and showed a strong correlation with circulating CD8+ T-cell counts.

V and J lose 6 bases and 2 bases, and a span of 4 bases separates them. Based on the germline V gene, the CDR1 and CDR2 sequences are MDHEN and SYDVKM. Measured from the cysteine to the phenylalanine, the CDR3 is 11 residues long. The kept DNA is CDR3 alone, 33 bases in frame from the first base. Each clonotype received, on average, 10x coverage in deep resolution sequencing performed on a MiSeq, where the target depth lay between 1 in 1 million and 1 in 200,000 T cells. TCR beta libraries were generated with the immunoSEQ hsTCRB Kit. The original pipeline was this. The data were analyzed with ImmunoSEQ Analyzer and ImmunoSEQ Data Assistant, and V, D and J gene assignments followed IMGT definitions. Clonality, which ranges from 0 to 1, was calculated as one minus the normalized Shannon entropy of productive rearrangement frequencies. Only overrepresented clonotypes making up at least 0.05% of the repertoire of each patient were included in the public clonotype analysis. About twelve repertoires from age-matched healthy donors, obtained from immuneACCESS, served as clonality controls. Here the immuneACCESS table is served through TCRdb, limited to in-frame sequences with V and J called. Missing clones are a known gap in these copies; in checked studies unresolved V genes cover under half, and the rest lacks a known reason. The DNA was the basis for D and trimming; V, J and clone size are from that table. For this sample the table gives around 200,000 clones, of which roughly 77% were detected only once. The top ten clonotypes cover roughly 5.8% of the sample.

Source: PBMCs, taken after 12 months of ibrutinib treatment. The chain joins TRBV28 to TRBJ1-2; the D gene identity is not certain. The TCR sequence derives from a human donor with chronic lymphocytic leukemia. The DNA is TGTGCCAGCAGCGAGAACTATGGCTACACCTTC. Its translation reads: CASSENYGYTF.